This T cell receptor (beta chain) was identified in a study of blood T cell repertoires in COVID-19. Looking at the study overall: The analysed material was cDNA or gDNA that came from T cells, B-cell-depleted T cells, or PBMCs.

The CDR3 length is 13 residues. Germline CDR1 reads SGHTA; CDR2 reads FQGNSA. V lost 5 bases and J lost 10; bases outside the gene matches: 8. Clones were read by immunoSEQ multiplex PCR, and TCRdb kept only the in-frame ones, dropping some. The data contain about 230,000 clones, approximately 81% of them singletons. The clonotype was recovered from a man between 40 and 49 years old with acute or convalescent COVID-19. Source material: peripheral blood. The V gene is TRBV7-2, the J gene TRBJ2-1; TRBD1 agrees at 7 bases. CDR3 protein: CASSLLHRGEQFF. Here the CDR3 DNA reads TGTGCCAGCAGCCTCCTTCACAGGGGAGAGCAGTTCTTC. The whole variable domain, remainder taken from reference TRBV7-2 and TRBJ2-1, is GAGVSQSPSNKVTEKGKDVELRCDPISGHTALYWYRQSLGQGLEFLIYFQGNSAPDKSGLPSDRFSAERTGGSVSTLTIQRTQQEDSAVYLCASSLLHRGEQFFGPGTRLTVL.